This TCR beta chain derives from a study of cytomegalovirus exposure and HLA in healthy donors. Primers for the PCR totalled 60 Vbeta and 13 Jbeta. The table came from immunoSEQ multiplex PCR; TCRdb's copy has only in-frame clones and leaves some out. The table records roughly 110,000 clones, 60% to 80% of them present only once. Findings and limits, study-wide: The productive fraction for most TCR beta V segments was about 90% or about 30% in an earlier analysis. Solely CMV serostatus was available to characterize immune exposure.

The CDR3 is 17 residues long. Germline loops: CDR1 SGHTS, CDR2 YDEGEE. V lost 3 bases to trimming and J lost 4 bases, with 22 bases between them. To note about this clone: Its antigen is unknown.

The receptor was derived from a female donor in good health and CMV-seronegative. The chain recombines TRBV5-8 with TRBJ1-2; D is perhaps TRBD1 (6 bases). Sequenced: PBMCs. CDR3 loop: CASSSRDTDHFFYGYTF. CDR3 nucleotides: TGTGCCAGCAGCTCCCGGGACACCGACCATTTTTTCTATGGCTACACCTTC.